One sample yielded the 31 T cell receptor beta chains listed below, sequenced in a study of T cell repertoires in cytomegalovirus infection. A single record per CDR3 protein comes from TCRdb applying MiXCR to the reads. The sample consists of some 280,000 distinct CDR3 sequences, approximately 15% of them appearing once. The sequenced sample was PBMCs. Receptors were obtained from a human donor in good health (CMV status not recorded). Some clones in this sample may be carry-over from other donors' samples.

Many counts were recorded for this clonotype. This sequence joins TRBV29-1 and TRBJ2-7, with 13 nucleotides matching TRBD2. Germline V gives CDR1 SQVTM, CDR2 ANQGSEA. The trim removed 3 bases at V and 4 bases at J, leaving 3 bases unmatched. This CDR3 is built from 14 residues. The CDR3 loop reads CSVEGTSGTYEQYF. The CDR3 DNA is TGCAGCGTTGAGGGGACTAGCGGGACTTACGAGCAGTACTTC.

This clonotype was recorded a few times. The chain joins TRBV12-3 or TRBV12-4 to TRBJ1-6; D unclear. Deletions cut 8 bases from V and 1 base from J, with 9 bases between. The CDR3 consists of 14 residues. The CDR3: CASGEGSYNSPLHF. In nucleotides, the CDR3 is TGTGCCAGCGGAGAAGGGTCCTATAATTCACCCCTCCACTTT.

This clonotype was detected many times. The V and J genes are TRBV7-3 and TRBJ2-2; D not resolved. Looked up from germline, CDR1 is SGHTA and CDR2 is FQGTGA. The V and J ends lost 4 bases and 3 bases respectively, with 12 bases between them. This CDR3 is built from 15 residues. The CDR3 DNA reads as TGTGCCAGCAGCTCGGGCCTCTGGGACACCGGGGAGCTGTTTTTT. It is translated as CASSSGLWDTGELFF.

Ten or more counts support this clonotype. The V call is TRBV5-5, the J call TRBJ1-2, with TRBD1 as a possible D gene (5 bases). The ends were cut back, 3 bases at V and 0 bases at J, with 9 bases in the middle. Germline V gene lookup returns CDR1 SGHKS and CDR2 YYEKEE (reference sequence). The CDR3 length is 14 residues. This CDR3 reads CASSSTASNYGYTF. CDR3 bases: TGTGCCAGCAGCTCGACAGCTTCTAACTATGGCTACACCTTC.

This clonotype was observed many times. The chain joins TRBV12-3 or TRBV12-4 to TRBJ2-1; the match to TRBD1 covers 8 bases. V lost 5 bases and J lost 7; bases outside the gene matches: 13. The CDR3 length is 16 residues. The CDR3 sequence is CASSVSQGARGNEQFF. The CDR3 DNA sequence: TGTGCCAGCAGTGTATCCCAGGGGGCTAGAGGAAATGAGCAGTTCTTC.

The CDR3 sequence is CSASAGGAKNIQYF. As DNA, the CDR3 is TGCAGTGCTTCAGCGGGAGGAGCCAAAAACATTCAGTACTTC. The rearrangement uses TRBV20-1 and TRBJ2-4; TRBD2 aligns across 9 bases. The CDR3 consists of 14 residues. CDR1 DFQATT and CDR2 SNEGSKA come from the germline V gene (reference sequence). The V gene end was trimmed by 5 bases and the J gene end by 0 bases; junction bases not matched to a gene: 2.

The V gene is TRBV20-1, the J gene TRBJ2-1, with D perhaps TRBD2 (5 bases). This CDR3 has 15 amino acids. Germline V gives CDR1 DFQATT, CDR2 SNEGSKA (reference sequence). V lost 0 bases and J 2 bases, leaving 11 bases between the germline ends. This CDR3 is CSARDRLAPYNEQFF. The CDR3, as DNA: TGCAGTGCTAGAGATCGCCTAGCCCCCTACAATGAGCAGTTCTTC.

This clonotype has just a few counts. CDR3 in amino acids: CSANGEGAEAFF. CDR3 sequence (DNA): TGCAGTGCTAACGGGGAAGGCGCTGAAGCTTTCTTT. This chain connects TRBV20-1 to TRBJ1-1; D not certain. V gave up 4 bases and J gave up 6 bases, with 12 bases separating them. The CDR3 has 12 amino acids. Germline lookup yields CDR1 DFQATT and CDR2 SNEGSKA (reference sequence).

This clonotype was seen a handful of times. The chain joins TRBV5-5 to TRBJ2-5, with D possibly matching TRBD2 (5 bases). The CDR3 is 15 residues long. The germline V and J ends were trimmed by 2 bases and 2 bases, with 13 bases remaining between them. Germline assignment: CDR1 SGHKS and CDR2 YYEKEE (reference sequence). CDR3: CASSFPREEQETQYF. In DNA form, the CDR3 reads TGTGCCAGCAGCTTCCCCCGGGAAGAACAAGAGACCCAGTACTTC.

This clonotype was counted many times. The chain combines TRBV7-9 with TRBJ2-3; D is unresolved. The CDR3 length is 13 residues. V was shortened by 8 bases and J by 0 bases, with 9 bases between the two germline ends. Germline V gene lookup returns CDR1 SEHNR and CDR2 FQNEAQ (reference sequence). The CDR3 DNA sequence: TGTGCCAGCCGGTGGGGAAGCACAGATACGCAGTATTTT. Translated, it gives CASRWGSTDTQYF.

This clonotype has at least ten counts. V and J are TRBV20-1 and TRBJ2-7, with TRBD1 matching over 7 bases. The germline gives CDR1 DFQATT, CDR2 SNEGSKA (reference sequence). With V trimmed by 0 bases and J by 5 bases, 7 bases remained unmatched. The CDR3 runs to 14 residues. The CDR3 region is CSARDLQGLHEQYF. For the CDR3, the DNA is TGCAGTGCTAGAGACCTACAGGGGTTACACGAGCAGTACTTC.

A remark on this clonotype: This sequence may be a read error, since a much larger clone differs from it by one base. No conserved phenylalanine or tryptophan ends this CDR3, so it is likely a read error. The CDR3 reads CSVDGGTNEKLFL. The CDR3 DNA reads as TGCAGCGTTGATGGGGGAACTAATGAAAAACTGTTTCTT. The chain couples TRBV29-1 to TRBJ1-4; tentative D call: TRBD1 (5 bases). Between the trimmed V and J ends, which lost 3 bases and 1 base, there was a span of 6 bases. Per the germline V gene, CDR1 is SQVTM and CDR2 is ANQGSEA. This CDR3 is 13 amino acids long.

This clonotype was detected only once. The V call is TRBV20-1, the J call TRBJ1-2, with D perhaps matching TRBD1 (5 bases). V was pared by 0 bases and J by 4 bases, with 12 bases between. This CDR3 region has 14 residues. CDR1 is DFQATT and CDR2 is SNEGSKA in the germline V gene (reference sequence). CDR3 protein: CSARDRAGPYGYTF. The CDR3 DNA reads TGCAGTGCTAGAGACCGGGCGGGGCCCTATGGCTACACCTTC.

This clonotype has a count of ten or more. V is TRBV6-1 and J is TRBJ2-1, with TRBD2 matching over 7 bases. The CDR3 has 16 amino acids. With V trimmed by 7 bases and J by 5 bases, 14 bases remained unmatched. Germline CDR1 is MNHNS and CDR2 is SASEGT. CDR3 nucleotides: TGTGCCAGCACCAAGGCCCCCGGGACTATCAACAATGAGCAGTTCTTC. It encodes CASTKAPGTINNEQFF.

This clonotype was picked up many times. The chain employs TRBV20-1 and TRBJ1-1; the D is unclear. V was trimmed by 6 bases and J by 1 base, leaving 12 bases between them. The CDR3 covers 13 residues. The germline V gene has CDR1 DFQATT and CDR2 SNEGSKA (reference sequence). This chain's CDR3 is CSAPSRGNTEAFF. The CDR3, as DNA: TGCAGTGCCCCATCACGGGGGAACACTGAAGCTTTCTTT.

This clonotype has at least ten counts. This chain links TRBV7-8 with TRBJ2-1; D gene unclear. This CDR3 has 13 amino acids. Trimming took off 8 bases at V and 6 bases at J, with 14 bases between the two ends. The germline gives CDR1 SGHVS, CDR2 FQNEAQ. Here the CDR3 DNA reads TGTGCCAGCGTTCCCTATCTTCGCAATGAGCAGTTCTTC. Protein sequence: CASVPYLRNEQFF. The entire variable domain, with the rest obtained from reference TRBV7-8 and TRBJ2-1, is as follows: GAGVSQSPRYKVAKRGQDVALRCDPISGHVSLFWYQQALGQGPEFLTYFQNEAQLDKSGLPSDRFFAERPEGSVSTLKIQRTQQEDSAVYLCASVPYLRNEQFFGPGTRLTVL.

This clonotype was seen ten or more times. The chain uses TRBV28 and TRBJ1-5; no clear D gene. The CDR3 loop spans 13 amino acids. Germline values: CDR1 MDHEN, CDR2 SYDVKM. Trimming pared 5 bases from V and 3 bases from J, leaving 8 bases between. This chain's CDR3 is CASSPRNNQPQHF. The CDR3 bases are TGTGCCAGCAGTCCACGGAACAATCAGCCCCAGCATTTT.

CDR3 sequence (DNA): TGCAGCGCCTCAGACAGAAGGGGAGATACGCAGTATTTT. This translates into CSASDRRGDTQYF. V usage is TRBV29-1 and J usage is TRBJ2-3; a possible D gene is TRBD1 (5 bases). V was pared by 7 bases and J by 5 bases, with 16 bases between. This CDR3 has 13 residues. Germline V CDR1 and CDR2: SQVTM, ANQGSEA.

The chain uses TRBV5-4 and TRBJ2-3, with D possibly being TRBD1 (5 bases). The length of the CDR3 is 15 residues. From germline, CDR1 is SGHNT and CDR2 YYREEE (reference sequence). V lost 2 bases, J lost 4 bases, and 14 bases lay in between. CDR3 DNA sequence: TGTGCCAGCAGCTTTAGGGGCCGTGGTCCAGATACGCAGTATTTT. Translated: CASSFRGRGPDTQYF.

This chain uses TRBV28 with TRBJ2-7, with TRBD2 identical over 10 bases. The CDR3 runs to 15 residues. The junction had 5 bases not matched to a gene; V was cut back by 4 bases and J by 2 bases. Germline CDR1 reads MDHEN; CDR2 reads SYDVKM. As DNA, the CDR3 is TGTGCCAGCAGTTCTTTCGGACTAGCGGCCTACGAGCAGTACTTC. Protein: CASSSFGLAAYEQYF.

The sample holds a few counts of this clonotype. CDR3 loop: CASSLVTRVFAGELFF. CDR3 nucleotides: TGTGCCAGCAGCTTAGTTACCAGGGTGTTCGCCGGGGAGCTGTTTTTT. This chain joins TRBV7-8 and TRBJ2-2, with D tentatively TRBD1 (5 bases). Germline assignment: CDR1 SGHVS and CDR2 FQNEAQ. Trimming removed 1 base at V and 6 bases at J, with 15 bases between. The CDR3 runs 16 residues.

This clonotype has just a few counts. This chain joins TRBV12-5 and TRBJ1-6; D uncertain. Germline V gene data show CDR1 as LGHNT and CDR2 as FRNRAP. Trimming removed 1 base at V and 10 bases at J, with 8 bases between. This CDR3 comprises 13 residues. CDR3 DNA: TGTGCTAGTGGTTTGGGGATTGGGTCACCCCTCCACTTT. Translation: CASGLGIGSPLHF.

Ten or more counts support this clonotype. V is TRBV27 and J is TRBJ2-1, with 7 positions matching TRBD1. This CDR3 has 15 amino acids. V shed 6 bases, J shed 0 bases, and the junction held 5 bases outside the gene matches. Germline lookup yields CDR1 MNHEY and CDR2 SMNVEV (reference sequence). CDR3 DNA sequence: TGTGCCAGCAGCTTAACAGGGGACTCCTACAATGAGCAGTTCTTC. Its translation: CASSLTGDSYNEQFF.

In its sample, this clonotype was seen a few times. The rearrangement joins TRBV28 to TRBJ1-3; D ambiguous. CDR3 length: 14 amino acids. Germline V gene data show CDR1 as MDHEN and CDR2 as SYDVKM. V was pared by 6 bases and J by 0 bases, with 9 bases between. CDR3 sequence (DNA): TGTGCCAGCAGCCAGTTCCCCTCTGGAAACACCATATATTTT. It codes for CASSQFPSGNTIYF.

The rearrangement links TRBV7-8 to TRBJ1-4, with 7 bases that match TRBD1. V shed 5 bases and J 8 bases; nucleotides not matched to a gene: 11. Germline-derived CDR1 and CDR2 are SGHVS and FQNEAQ. CDR3 size: 15 residues. The CDR3 reads CASSGRTGFLEKLFF. CDR3 in DNA: TGTGCCAGCAGCGGGAGGACAGGCTTTTTAGAAAAACTGTTTTTT.

This clonotype was seen many times. CDR3 DNA sequence: TGTGCCAGCAGCCCACCGGGACAGGGATACAATGAGCAGTTCTTC. Encoded protein: CASSPPGQGYNEQFF. The chain combines TRBV7-2 with TRBJ2-1; 9 bases are a match to TRBD1. In germline, CDR1 is SGHTA, CDR2 FQGNSA. The CDR3 runs to 15 residues. Trimming took 5 bases from V and 4 from J; bases not matched to a gene: 6.

The sample holds many counts of this clonotype. The chain is built from TRBV7-2 and TRBJ1-3; D ambiguous. The CDR3 has 15 amino acids. Germline V lookup: CDR1 SGHTA, CDR2 FQGNSA. Trimming shortened V by 5 bases and J by 3 bases, and 14 bases separated the two germline ends. CDR3 region: CASSRTGRSGNTIYF. CDR3 DNA sequence: TGTGCCAGCAGCCGAACGGGAAGAAGTGGAAACACCATATATTTT. Complete variable domain (other parts from reference TRBV7-2 and TRBJ1-3): GAGVSQSPSNKVTEKGKDVELRCDPISGHTALYWYRQSLGQGLEFLIYFQGNSAPDKSGLPSDRFSAERTGGSVSTLTIQRTQQEDSAVYLCASSRTGRSGNTIYFGEGSWLTVV.

There are a few counts of this clonotype. This chain links TRBV4-2 with TRBJ1-5; maybe TRBD1 (6 bases). V dropped 4 bases and J dropped 5 bases, with 15 bases sitting between them. Germline-derived CDR1 and CDR2 are LGHNA and YNFKEQ. This CDR3 comprises 15 residues. DNA of the CDR3: TGTGCCAGCAGCCTTGGACAGTCCCCCGATCAGCCCCAGCATTTT. It codes for CASSLGQSPDQPQHF.

This clonotype has a handful of counts. J is TRBJ2-2 and V is TRBV19; TRBD1 matches 9 bases. Trimming took 5 bases from V and 5 from J; bases not matched to a gene: 12. Germline loops: CDR1 LNHDA, CDR2 SQIVND (reference sequence). The CDR3 has 17 amino acids. CDR3 DNA sequence: TGTGCCAGTAGTCTCCCCCCCCGGGACAGGGTAACCGGGGAGCTGTTTTTT. Protein product: CASSLPPRDRVTGELFF.

DNA of the CDR3: TGTGCCAGCTCCCCGGGGACAGGGGAAGGCACTGAAGCTTTCTTT. Its protein is CASSPGTGEGTEAFF. The gene calls are TRBV18 and TRBJ1-1; TRBD1 agrees at 10 bases. The CDR3 contains 15 residues. From germline, CDR1 is KGHSH and CDR2 LQKENI. After removal of 6 bases from V and 4 bases from J, the junction contained 8 bases not matched to a gene.

This chain uses TRBV5-1 with TRBJ1-4, with 7 positions matching TRBD1. Looked up from germline, CDR1 is SGHRS and CDR2 is YFSETQ. This CDR3 region has 14 residues. Trimming removed 4 bases from V and 4 bases from J; junction bases left unmatched: 4. In nucleotides, the CDR3 is TGCGCCAGCAGCACCGACAGGGATAATGAAAAACTGTTTTTT. Its protein is CASSTDRDNEKLFF.